These T cell receptor beta chains were read from a single sample in a study of OX40 agonist ivuxolimab in advanced cancers. This table comes from immunoSEQ multiplex PCR, and its TCRdb copy is limited to in-frame clones, with some not included. The table lists 40,000 to 45,000 clones, about 81% of them singletons, with 2.6% in the top ten. The sample consisted of CD4+ or CD8+ T cells sorted from blood, taken in a trial of the OX40 agonist ivuxolimab. The origin of the receptors is an adult with an advanced solid tumor such as melanoma, head and neck, liver or kidney cancer. The CDR3 runs from the conserved cysteine through the conserved F or W. A D gene is named only where the DNA matches it firmly. Only part of the rows carry a size: once, few, many, or a class if the clone is expanded.

V	D	J	size	CDR3	DNA
TRBV11-2	-	TRBJ2-1	-	CASSSYGEQFF	TGTGCCAGCAGCTCGTATGGTGAGCAGTTCTTC
TRBV7-9	TRBD1	TRBJ1-2	few	CASSPWGQGGYGYTF	TGTGCCAGCAGCCCCTGGGGACAGGGAGGCTATGGCTACACCTTC
TRBV6-5	-	TRBJ1-2	-	CASSRVGLSGGYTF	TGTGCCAGCAGTCGGGTCGGCCTCTCGGGGGGCTACACCTTC
TRBV10-3	TRBD1	TRBJ2-5	few	CAINPGQGGQETQYF	TGTGCCATCAACCCGGGACAGGGGGGCCAAGAGACCCAGTACTTC
TRBV18	TRBD2	TRBJ2-3	-	CASSRNSGSVADTQYF	TGTGCCAGCTCACGGAATAGCGGGAGTGTAGCAGATACGCAGTATTTT
TRBV4-2	-	TRBJ2-3	-	CASSQDLVTDTQYF	TGTGCCAGCAGCCAAGATCTAGTAACAGATACGCAGTATTTT
TRBV7-9	TRBD1	TRBJ1-2	few	CASSFGGGNGYTF	TGTGCCAGCAGCTTCGGAGGGGGCAATGGCTACACCTTC
TRBV7-9	-	TRBJ2-1	-	CASSSDSVYNEQFF	TGTGCCAGCAGCTCAGATTCCGTATACAATGAGCAGTTCTTC
TRBV9	-	TRBJ2-1	-	CASSARSGSYNEQFF	TGTGCCAGCAGCGCCCGTAGCGGATCCTACAATGAGCAGTTCTTC
TRBV29-1	TRBD1	TRBJ1-1	-	CSGGTGWAMNTEAFF	TGCAGCGGGGGGACAGGGTGGGCGATGAACACTGAAGCTTTCTTT
TRBV5-8	-	TRBJ1-1	-	CASSFGAHADTEAFF	TGTGCCAGCAGCTTCGGGGCACATGCGGACACTGAAGCTTTCTTT
TRBV6-6	TRBD2	TRBJ2-3	-	CASTPTSGDSTDTQYF	TGTGCCAGCACCCCGACTAGCGGGGACAGCACAGATACGCAGTATTTT
TRBV15	TRBD1	TRBJ2-1	-	CATSSDRGREQFF	TGTGCCACCAGCAGTGACAGGGGGCGTGAGCAGTTCTTC
TRBV11-2	-	TRBJ2-1	-	CASSFLRQSSNEQFF	TGTGCCAGCAGCTTTTTGCGACAGAGCAGTAATGAGCAGTTCTTC
TRBV29-1	-	TRBJ1-5	-	CSVGTRDQPQHF	TGCAGCGTTGGGACTAGGGATCAGCCCCAGCATTTT
TRBV10-3	TRBD2	TRBJ2-7	-	CAIRGGSGGTYEQYF	TGTGCCATCAGGGGGGGGAGCGGGGGAACCTACGAGCAGTACTTC
TRBV11-2	-	TRBJ2-3	-	CASSRSIAEGADTQYF	TGTGCCAGCAGCCGTAGTATAGCGGAGGGGGCCGATACGCAGTATTTT
TRBV9	-	TRBJ2-1	-	CASSPAAPTYNEQFF	TGTGCCAGCAGCCCAGCGGCACCAACTTACAATGAGCAGTTCTTC
TRBV4-1	TRBD1	TRBJ1-2	-	CASSLRGGSGYTF	TGCGCCAGCAGCCTACGAGGGGGCTCTGGCTACACCTTC
TRBV9	-	TRBJ2-2	-	CASSETSMYGELFF	TGTGCCAGCAGCGAGACTAGTATGTACGGGGAGCTGTTTTTT
TRBV18	TRBD1	TRBJ2-2	-	CASSSGQSNTGELFF	TGTGCCAGCTCATCGGGACAGTCGAACACCGGGGAGCTGTTTTTT
TRBV2	-	TRBJ1-2	-	CASSEGNGGTGGYTF	TGTGCCAGCAGTGAAGGGAACGGCGGGACGGGAGGCTACACCTTC
TRBV19	-	TRBJ1-5	-	CASRPGHPVGISNQPQHF	TGTGCCAGTAGGCCGGGGCACCCAGTAGGTATTAGCAATCAGCCCCAGCATTTT
TRBV13	TRBD2	TRBJ2-4	-	CASSLEGLAGANIQYF	TGTGCCAGCAGCTTAGAGGGACTAGCGGGAGCGAACATTCAGTACTTC
TRBV16	-	TRBJ1-1	medium-sized	CASSQQQGDEAFF	TGTGCCAGCAGCCAACAGCAAGGGGATGAAGCTTTCTTT
TRBV11-2	TRBD2	TRBJ2-1	once	CASSLKLAGVGSSYNEQFF	TGTGCCAGCAGCTTAAAACTAGCGGGAGTAGGGTCCTCCTACAATGAGCAGTTCTTC
TRBV19	-	TRBJ1-6	-	CASSTRDSSPLHF	TGTGCCAGTAGTACTAGGGACTCTTCACCCCTCCACTTT
TRBV19	-	TRBJ1-3	-	CASKGSGNTIYF	TGTGCCAGTAAAGGGTCTGGAAACACCATATATTTT
TRBV7-9	-	TRBJ2-1	-	CASSLASGDWFF	TGTGCCAGCAGCTTAGCGTCAGGGGATTGGTTCTTC
TRBV5-1	-	TRBJ2-7	medium-sized	CASSFTGSYEQYF	TGCGCCAGCAGCTTCACAGGCTCCTACGAGCAGTACTTC
TRBV12-5	TRBD1	TRBJ1-1	-	CASGSQGGTEAFF	TGTGCTAGTGGTTCGCAGGGGGGCACTGAAGCTTTCTTT
TRBV7-9	-	TRBJ2-1	-	CASSRLDEQFF	TGTGCCAGCAGCCGACTAGATGAGCAGTTCTTC
TRBV2	-	TRBJ2-7	-	CASTRYDEQYF	TGTGCCAGCACTCGGTACGACGAGCAGTACTTC
TRBV7-9	-	TRBJ1-3	once	CASSEPGQGHGNTIYF	TGTGCCAGCAGCGAACCGGGACAAGGACATGGAAACACCATATATTTT
TRBV7-3	TRBD1	TRBJ1-1	-	CASSLVAGGDEAFF	TGTGCCAGCAGCTTAGTAGCAGGGGGCGATGAAGCTTTCTTT
TRBV5-4	TRBD2	TRBJ2-5	-	CASSSTSSPETQYF	TGTGCCAGCAGCTCGACTAGCAGCCCAGAGACCCAGTACTTC
TRBV9	TRBD2	TRBJ2-1	-	CASSVGAGGYGEQFF	TGTGCCAGCAGCGTAGGAGCGGGAGGTTACGGTGAGCAGTTCTTC
TRBV4-2	-	TRBJ1-1	-	CASSQVRTTEAFF	TGTGCCAGCAGCCAAGTACGGACCACTGAAGCTTTCTTT
TRBV5-1	-	TRBJ2-1	-	CASSLGSRPYNEQFF	TGCGCCAGCAGCTTAGGCAGCCGACCTTACAATGAGCAGTTCTTC
TRBV9	TRBD2	TRBJ2-1	once	CASGTSGRVYNEQFF	TGTGCCAGCGGGACTAGCGGGAGGGTCTACAATGAGCAGTTCTTC
TRBV9	-	TRBJ2-7	-	CASSPGARLEEQYF	TGTGCCAGCAGCCCTGGGGCGCGACTGGAAGAGCAGTACTTC
TRBV5-1	TRBD1	TRBJ2-3	-	CASSIGTGGAADTQYF	TGCGCCAGCAGCATTGGGACAGGGGGCGCGGCTGATACGCAGTATTTT
TRBV2	-	TRBJ1-2	-	CASSDQDLGGYTF	TGTGCCAGCAGTGACCAGGACCTGGGAGGCTACACCTTC
TRBV7-2	TRBD1	TRBJ2-1	-	CASRLGTGVNEQFF	TGTGCCAGCAGACTAGGGACAGGGGTCAATGAGCAGTTCTTC
TRBV10-2	TRBD1	TRBJ2-1	-	CASSSVDRGRNEQFF	TGCGCCAGCAGTTCCGTAGACAGGGGCAGGAATGAGCAGTTCTTC
TRBV18	TRBD1	TRBJ2-6	few	CASSSSRDRAGANVLTF	TGTGCCAGCTCATCGTCCCGGGACAGGGCTGGGGCCAACGTCCTGACTTTC